Shown below are 24 T cell receptor beta chains from a single sample sequenced in a study of blood T cell repertoires in COVID-19. The data were produced by immunoSEQ multiplex PCR, yet TCRdb's version contains in-frame clones alone and is incomplete. The sample has about 210,000 clones, around 84% seen once. The material sequenced was PBMCs or T cells enriched from blood (not recorded which). Receptors were obtained from a young man with acute COVID-19.

The V and J genes are TRBV9 and TRBJ1-6; TRBD1 might be the D (5 bases). Germline values: CDR1 SGDLS, CDR2 YYNGEE. The CDR3 is made up of 15 amino acids. Between the trimmed V and J ends, which lost 3 bases and 14 bases, there was a span of 21 bases. The CDR3 sequence: CASSDGATQDGALHF. In DNA form, the CDR3 reads TGTGCCAGCAGCGACGGCGCCACACAGGATGGGGCCCTCCACTTT.

This chain uses TRBV6-5 with TRBJ1-1, with D maybe TRBD1 (6 bases). This CDR3 contains 15 residues. Germline CDR1 is MNHEY and CDR2 is SVGAGI. Trimming removed 4 bases at V and 1 base at J, with 13 bases between. The CDR3 sequence is CASSLNRGGNTEAFF. For the CDR3, the DNA is TGTGCCAGCAGTTTGAATAGGGGGGGGAACACTGAAGCTTTCTTT.

The chain is built from TRBV20-1 and TRBJ2-7, with TRBD2 matching over 9 bases. Germline CDR1 reads DFQATT; CDR2 reads SNEGSKA (reference sequence). This CDR3 is built from 13 residues. J was trimmed by 6 bases and V by 3 bases; bases with no gene match: 6. In nucleotides, the CDR3 is TGCAGTGCTAGTCTAGCGGGGTCAGGCGAGCAGTACTTC. Translation gives CSASLAGSGEQYF.

V usage is TRBV2 and J usage is TRBJ2-2; D call uncertain. Germline CDR1 reads SNHLY; CDR2 reads FYNNEI. This CDR3 has 13 residues. V dropped 4 bases and J dropped 7 bases, with 10 bases sitting between them. The CDR3 spells CASSVVGFGELFF. In nucleotides, the CDR3 is TGTGCCAGCAGTGTTGTGGGCTTCGGGGAGCTGTTTTTT.

The rearrangement links TRBV5-1 to TRBJ1-3, with a tentative D call TRBD1 (6 bases). The CDR3 has 14 residues. V was trimmed by 3 bases and J by 1 base, leaving 8 bases between them. Germline V CDR1 and CDR2: SGHRS, YFSETQ. The chain's CDR3 is CASSYDRSGNTIYF. The CDR3, as DNA: TGCGCCAGCAGCTATGACAGGTCTGGAAACACCATATATTTT.

This clone was seen only once. The CDR3 loop reads CASKRAGSYEQYF. The CDR3 nucleotides read TGTGCCAGCAAGCGTGCAGGGTCCTACGAGCAGTACTTC. This sequence joins TRBV28 and TRBJ2-7; D may be TRBD1 (5 bases). Looked up from germline, CDR1 is MDHEN and CDR2 is SYDVKM. The length of the CDR3 is 13 residues. With 7 bases removed from V and 1 base from J, the gap between germline ends came to 11 bases.

This chain joins TRBV27 and TRBJ2-5, with 7 positions matching TRBD2. Trimming at V came to 7 bases and at J to 1 base, leaving 9 bases not matched to a gene. CDR3 length: 15 amino acids. Germline assignment: CDR1 MNHEY and CDR2 SMNVEV (reference sequence). CDR3 region: CASNRAGMSQETQYF. The CDR3 DNA reads TGTGCCAGCAACAGAGCGGGAATGAGCCAAGAGACCCAGTACTTC.

The rearrangement links TRBV5-5 to TRBJ2-7; maybe TRBD2 (5 bases). Trimming took 1 base from V and 6 from J, leaving 11 bases between them. The V gene's germline CDR1 is SGHKS and CDR2 YYEKEE (reference sequence). This CDR3 has 13 amino acids. CDR3 sequence reads: CASSLFNSGEQYF. CDR3 in DNA: TGTGCCAGCAGCTTGTTCAACAGCGGCGAGCAGTACTTC.

The rearrangement uses TRBV2 and TRBJ2-7; TRBD1 is a possible D gene (7 bases). Trimming removed 5 bases at V and 5 bases at J, with 22 bases between. CDR1 and CDR2 from the germline V gene are SNHLY and FYNNEI. This CDR3 is built from 16 residues. CDR3 region: CASSLISGQGGNEQYF. The CDR3 nucleotides are TGTGCCAGCAGTCTTATAAGTGGGCAGGGGGGAAACGAGCAGTACTTC.

This clone was picked up one time. The rearrangement uses TRBV24-1 and TRBJ2-3; the match to TRBD1 covers 9 bases. This CDR3 comprises 15 residues. Per germline, CDR1 KGHDR and CDR2 SFDVKD. Trimming cost V 4 bases and J 4 bases; bases outside gene matches: 5. The CDR3 DNA reads TGTGCCACCAGTGACCCGGGACAGGGCTCAGATACGCAGTATTTT. Translated: CATSDPGQGSDTQYF.

V gene TRBV19 combines with J gene TRBJ2-1; D might be TRBD1 (5 bases). Between the trimmed V and J ends, which lost 1 base and 2 bases, there was a span of 12 bases. Germline CDR1 reads LNHDA; CDR2 reads SQIVND (reference sequence). The CDR3 extends over 16 amino acids. In DNA form, the CDR3 reads TGTGCCAGTAGTATAGTAGGGGTTGGGGCCTACAATGAGCAGTTCTTC. This gives the protein CASSIVGVGAYNEQFF. The whole variable domain, remainder taken from reference TRBV19 and TRBJ2-1, is DGGITQSPKYLFRKEGQNVTLSCEQNLNHDAMYWYRQDPGQGLRLIYYSQIVNDFQKGDIAEGYSVSREKKESFPLTVTSAQKNPTAFYLCASSIVGVGAYNEQFFGPGTRLTVL.

This chain connects TRBV5-5 to TRBJ2-5, with 8 bases aligning to TRBD2. The CDR3 is 17 residues long. With 0 bases clipped from V and 3 bases from J, the junction kept 10 bases outside the gene matches. The germline V gene has CDR1 SGHKS and CDR2 YYEKEE (reference sequence). In DNA form, the CDR3 reads TGTGCCAGCAGCTTGGCCGGGAGGGAGGCCTTAAAAGAGACCCAGTACTTC. Its protein product is CASSLAGREALKETQYF.

J is TRBJ2-7 and V is TRBV9, with TRBD1 identical over 7 bases. The V gene's germline CDR1 is SGDLS and CDR2 YYNGEE. The CDR3 has 12 residues. The V gene end was trimmed by 4 bases and the J gene end by 7 bases; junction bases not matched to a gene: 5. Written as DNA, the CDR3 is TGTGCCAGCAGCCAGGGGGTGGGAGAGCAGTACTTC. The encoded protein is CASSQGVGEQYF. Filled out from reference TRBV9 and TRBJ2-7, the complete variable domain reads DSGVTQTPKHLITATGQRVTLRCSPRSGDLSVYWYQQSLDQGLQFLIQYYNGEERAKGNILERFSAQQFPDLHSELNLSSLELGDSALYFCASSQGVGEQYFGPGTRLTVT.

The V call is TRBV7-9, the J call TRBJ2-7; 8 nucleotides match TRBD1. This CDR3 contains 14 residues. Looked up from germline, CDR1 is SEHNR and CDR2 is FQNEAQ (reference sequence). The trim removed 5 bases at V and 5 bases at J, leaving 8 bases unmatched. CDR3 loop: CASSPRTGMDEQYF. The CDR3 DNA reads TGTGCCAGCAGCCCTAGGACAGGGATGGACGAGCAGTACTTC.

This clone turned up a few times. J is TRBJ1-2 and V is TRBV14, with 8 bases fitting TRBD1. The CDR3 consists of 15 residues. Per the germline V gene, CDR1 is SGHDN and CDR2 is FVKESK. After removal of 1 base from V and 6 bases from J, the junction contained 7 bases not matched to a gene. CDR3 protein: CASSQGAGGSHGYTF. The CDR3 coding sequence is TGTGCCAGCAGCCAAGGCGCAGGGGGCAGCCATGGCTACACCTTC.

The chain uses TRBV19 and TRBJ2-7, with 8 nucleotides matching TRBD1. The germline CDR1 and CDR2 sequences are LNHDA and SQIVND (reference sequence). The CDR3 has 15 amino acids. V lost 7 bases to trimming and J lost 1 base; unmatched junction nucleotides: 9. The CDR3 reads CASKPRTGPSYEQYF. Here the CDR3 DNA reads TGTGCCAGTAAACCACGGACAGGGCCATCCTACGAGCAGTACTTC. Variable domain in full (rest from reference TRBV19 and TRBJ2-7): DGGITQSPKYLFRKEGQNVTLSCEQNLNHDAMYWYRQDPGQGLRLIYYSQIVNDFQKGDIAEGYSVSREKKESFPLTVTSAQKNPTAFYLCASKPRTGPSYEQYFGPGTRLTVT.

The chain joins TRBV29-1 to TRBJ2-1, with TRBD2 matching over 14 bases. Trimming took 7 bases from V and 3 from J; bases not matched to a gene: 8. The CDR3 length is 16 residues. The germline gives CDR1 SQVTM, CDR2 ANQGSEA. Here the CDR3 reads CSAKGLAGDYYNEQFF. DNA for the CDR3: TGCAGCGCCAAGGGACTAGCGGGGGATTACTACAATGAGCAGTTCTTC.

The chain combines TRBV10-1 with TRBJ2-7, with D perhaps TRBD2 (6 bases). Trimming removed 5 bases from V and 2 bases from J, with 10 bases in between. Germline CDR1 is WNHNN and CDR2 is SYGVQD (reference sequence). This CDR3 region has 13 residues. The CDR3 reads CASSFSGTYEQYF. The CDR3 region has the DNA TGCGCCAGCAGTTTTAGCGGTACCTACGAGCAGTACTTC.

The rearrangement uses TRBV9 and TRBJ2-5; TRBD2 matches 10 bases. V lost 2 bases, J lost 5 bases, and 9 bases stayed unmatched. Germline CDR1 reads SGDLS; CDR2 reads YYNGEE. The CDR3 sequence is 16 residues long. In DNA form, the CDR3 reads TGTGCCAGCAGCGTCGGCAGCGGGGGGGCCGGGGAGACCCAGTACTTC. Translation: CASSVGSGGAGETQYF.

The V and J genes are TRBV5-6 and TRBJ2-2; D may be TRBD2 (5 bases). Germline loops: CDR1 SGHDT, CDR2 YYEEEE. V lost 0 bases and J lost 0, with 9 bases in between. The CDR3 totals 16 residues. CDR3: CASSLGPGTNTGELFF. CDR3 DNA: TGTGCCAGCAGCTTGGGTCCCGGGACGAACACCGGGGAGCTGTTTTTT.

V is TRBV9 and J is TRBJ2-7; 7 nucleotides align to TRBD2. J was trimmed by 3 bases and V by 4 bases; bases with no gene match: 10. Germline V CDR1 and CDR2: SGDLS, YYNGEE. The CDR3 has 15 amino acids. CDR3 protein: CASSPRTSHSYEQYF. The CDR3 DNA reads as TGTGCCAGCAGCCCCCGGACTAGTCACAGCTACGAGCAGTACTTC. Full variable domain (remainder filled in from reference TRBV9 and TRBJ2-7): DSGVTQTPKHLITATGQRVTLRCSPRSGDLSVYWYQQSLDQGLQFLIQYYNGEERAKGNILERFSAQQFPDLHSELNLSSLELGDSALYFCASSPRTSHSYEQYFGPGTRLTVT.

The chain recombines TRBV9 with TRBJ1-2; D is uncertain. This CDR3 comprises 14 residues. Germline V lookup: CDR1 SGDLS, CDR2 YYNGEE. Trimming pared 0 bases from V and 4 bases from J, leaving 10 bases between. CDR3 sequence: CASSVDDRGYGYTF. The CDR3 bases are TGTGCCAGCAGCGTAGACGACCGCGGCTATGGCTACACCTTC.

This chain links TRBV7-9 with TRBJ2-6, with no clear D. Germline values: CDR1 SEHNR, CDR2 FQNEAQ (reference sequence). Trimming pared 5 bases from V and 1 base from J, leaving 9 bases between. The CDR3 covers 15 residues. The chain's CDR3 is CASSRTSSGANVLTF. The CDR3 DNA follows: TGTGCCAGCAGCCGTACGAGTTCTGGGGCCAACGTCCTGACTTTC.

A few counts support this clone. The rearrangement uses TRBV28 and TRBJ1-5, with a possible D match to TRBD1 (6 bases). The V gene lost 6 bases and the J gene lost 3 bases, with 12 bases spanning the gap. Per the germline V gene, CDR1 is MDHEN and CDR2 is SYDVKM. This CDR3 contains 14 residues. In DNA form, the CDR3 reads TGTGCCAGCAGCCTCACAGGGTCCAATCAGCCCCAGCATTTT. Translating gives CASSLTGSNQPQHF.